Following are 5 T cell receptor beta chains from one sample sequenced in a study of T cell responses to AZD1222 COVID-19 vaccine. Assay used: immunoSEQ multiplex PCR; TCRdb lists only in-frame clones, some missing. The sample records about 67,000 clones, roughly 80% being singletons. Material: peripheral blood, obtained on day 0 of AZD1222 vaccination. The receptor source for this set is an adult in good health.

This chain uses TRBV6-5 with TRBJ1-5, with D possibly matching TRBD1 (5 bases). Trimming stripped 6 bases from V and 3 bases from J, with 12 bases between. Germline V gene lookup returns CDR1 MNHEY and CDR2 SVGAGI. This CDR3 spans 14 amino acids. Here the CDR3 DNA reads TGTGCCAGCAGCCACACAGGCCTCAATCAGCCCCAGCATTTT. It codes for CASSHTGLNQPQHF.

CDR3 nucleotide sequence: TGTGCCAGCGGATCACACCGCTCCTATAATTCACCCCTCCACTTT. It translates to CASGSHRSYNSPLHF. The chain employs TRBV7-8 and TRBJ1-6; D ambiguous. This CDR3 spans 15 amino acids. The germline gives CDR1 SGHVS, CDR2 FQNEAQ. The V end lost 8 bases, the J end lost 0 bases, and 11 bases lay between the germline ends.

The chain joins TRBV10-2 to TRBJ1-2, with D hard to call. V gave up 3 bases and J gave up 8 bases, with 7 bases separating them. CDR1 and CDR2 (germline): WSHSY, SAAADI. The CDR3 sequence is 11 residues long. The CDR3 loop is CASSDMEGYTF. In DNA form, the CDR3 reads TGCGCCAGCAGTGACATGGAAGGCTACACCTTC.

The chain links TRBV4-1 to TRBJ1-1; TRBD1 agrees at 9 bases. Trimming at V came to 4 bases and at J to 0 bases, leaving 6 bases not matched to a gene. The CDR3 consists of 16 residues. CDR1 and CDR2 from the germline V gene are MGHRA and YSYEKL. The CDR3 loop reads CASSPVTGGLNTEAFF. The CDR3 nucleotides read TGCGCCAGCAGCCCGGTGACAGGGGGGTTGAACACTGAAGCTTTCTTT.

The chain uses TRBV9 and TRBJ1-3; D is unresolved. Trimming pared 3 bases from V and 0 bases from J, leaving 7 bases between. There are 14 residues in the CDR3. The V gene's germline CDR1 is SGDLS and CDR2 YYNGEE. As DNA, the CDR3 is TGTGCCAGCAGCGCCCCAGTCTCTGGAAACACCATATATTTT. This codes for CASSAPVSGNTIYF.